The rows below give T cell receptor beta chains drawn from one sample of a study of blood T cells in healthy people across ages. TCRdb re-called the 5' RACE reads with MiXCR, one entry per CDR3 protein. The data hold about 780,000 distinct CDR3 sequences, with about 46% observed a single time. The specimen sequenced was blood. The receptors stem from a man aged 80 or over in good health. Each CDR3 is given with its conserved first and last residue. A D gene is named only where the DNA matches it firmly. Clone size is shown for a subset of rows, as once, few, many or a class of expanded clone.

TRBV2	TRBJ2-5	once	TRBD2	CASRRGLAGVEQETQYF	TGTGCCAGCCGTCGGGGACTAGCAGGAGTAGAGCAAGAGACCCAGTACTTC
TRBV5-1	TRBJ1-4	-	TRBD1	CASSPGQGEEKLFF	TGCGCCAGCAGCCCAGGACAGGGGGAGGAAAAACTGTTTTTT
TRBV10-1	TRBJ2-7	-	-	CASSESGTLRSYEQYF	TGCGCCAGCAGTGAGTCGGGGACGCTGCGTTCCTACGAGCAGTACTTC
TRBV7-2	TRBJ2-7	-	-	CASSPHASNNEQYF	TGTGCCAGCAGCCCACACGCTAGCAACAATGAGCAGTACTTC
TRBV5-1	TRBJ1-2	-	-	CASSPGTEGSGYTF	TGCGCCAGCAGCCCGGGGACGGAAGGGTCTGGCTACACCTTC
TRBV29-1	TRBJ1-2	few	-	CSVYGSGGYTF	TGCAGCGTTTACGGGTCGGGCGGCTACACCTTC
TRBV20-1	TRBJ1-1	few	-	CSAQQGNTEAFF	TGCAGTGCTCAACAGGGGAACACTGAAGCTTTCTTT
TRBV7-7	TRBJ2-3	-	TRBD2	CASSLGAGMADTQYF	TGTGCCAGCAGCTTGGGAGCGGGAATGGCAGATACGCAGTATTTT
TRBV6-2/TRBV6-3	TRBJ2-3	few	-	CASSYWGDTQYF	TGTGCCAGCAGTTACTGGGGAGATACGCAGTATTTT
TRBV10-3	TRBJ1-4	few	TRBD1	CAISDPTGGFEKLFF	TGTGCCATCAGTGACCCGACAGGGGGTTTTGAAAAACTGTTTTTT
TRBV27	TRBJ2-7	few	-	CASSLFGGRNEQYF	TGTGCCAGCAGTTTATTTGGGGGTCGTAACGAGCAGTACTTC
TRBV20-1	TRBJ2-3	few	TRBD2	CSAREPSGLADTQYF	TGCAGTGCTAGAGAGCCTAGCGGTTTAGCAGATACGCAGTATTTT
TRBV3-1	TRBJ2-3	-	TRBD2	CASSQKGGGRRSDTQYF	TGTGCCAGCAGCCAGAAGGGTGGCGGGAGAAGGTCAGATACGCAGTATTTT
TRBV10-3	TRBJ2-1	-	TRBD2	CAVSESGGLAGVTHEQFF	TGTGCCGTCAGTGAGTCGGGGGGACTAGCGGGAGTTACTCATGAGCAGTTCTTC
TRBV20-1	TRBJ2-7	few	TRBD2	CSASGGLAGVYEQYF	TGCAGTGCTAGTGGGGGACTAGCGGGAGTATACGAGCAGTACTTC
TRBV20-1	TRBJ2-1	few	TRBD2	CSARGGLAGGTYNEQFF	TGCAGTGCTAGAGGGGGACTAGCGGGAGGGACCTACAATGAGCAGTTCTTC
TRBV20-1	TRBJ1-1	-	-	CSARGPLNTEAFF	TGCAGTGCTAGAGGGCCCCTGAACACTGAAGCTTTCTTT